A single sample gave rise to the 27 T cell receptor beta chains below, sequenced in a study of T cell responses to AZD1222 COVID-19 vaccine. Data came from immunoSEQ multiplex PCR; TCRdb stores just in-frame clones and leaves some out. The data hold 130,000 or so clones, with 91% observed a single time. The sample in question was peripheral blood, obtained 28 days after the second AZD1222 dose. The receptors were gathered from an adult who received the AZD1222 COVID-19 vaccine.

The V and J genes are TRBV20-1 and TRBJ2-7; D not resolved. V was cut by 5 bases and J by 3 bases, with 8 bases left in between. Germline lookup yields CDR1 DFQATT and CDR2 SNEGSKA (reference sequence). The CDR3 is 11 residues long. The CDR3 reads CSASFYYEQYV. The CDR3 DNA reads TGCAGTGCTTCCTTCTACTACGAGCAGTACGTC.

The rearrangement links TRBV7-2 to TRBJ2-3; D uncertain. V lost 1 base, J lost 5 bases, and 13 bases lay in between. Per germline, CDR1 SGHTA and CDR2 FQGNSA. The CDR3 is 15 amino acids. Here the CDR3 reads CASSLEASMRDTQYF. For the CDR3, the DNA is TGTGCCAGCAGCTTAGAGGCCAGTATGAGAGATACGCAGTATTTT.

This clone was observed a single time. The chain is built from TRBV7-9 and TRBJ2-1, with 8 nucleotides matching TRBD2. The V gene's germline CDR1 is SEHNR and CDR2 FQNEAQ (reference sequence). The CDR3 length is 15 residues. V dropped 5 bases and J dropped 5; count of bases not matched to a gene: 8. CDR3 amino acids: CASSPRGGIDNEQFF. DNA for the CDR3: TGTGCCAGCAGCCCCCGGGGGGGGATTGACAATGAGCAGTTCTTC.

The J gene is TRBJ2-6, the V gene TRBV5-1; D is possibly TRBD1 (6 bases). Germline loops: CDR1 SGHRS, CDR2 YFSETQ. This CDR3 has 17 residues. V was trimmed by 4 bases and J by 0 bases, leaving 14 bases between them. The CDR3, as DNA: TGCGCCAGCAGCAAAGGACAGACAAACTCTGGGGCCAACGTCCTGACTTTC. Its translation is CASSKGQTNSGANVLTF.

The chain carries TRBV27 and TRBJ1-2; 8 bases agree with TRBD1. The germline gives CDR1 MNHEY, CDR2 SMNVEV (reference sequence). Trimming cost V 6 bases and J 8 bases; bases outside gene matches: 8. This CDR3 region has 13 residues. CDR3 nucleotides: TGTGCCAGCAGCCCCTGGGACAGGCGAGGCTACACCTTC. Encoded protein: CASSPWDRRGYTF.

CDR3 loop: CASSQDRSGTGREKLFF. As DNA, the CDR3 is TGCGCCAGCAGCCAAGATAGATCAGGAACAGGGAGGGAAAAACTGTTTTTT. The chain has TRBV4-3 and TRBJ1-4; D is perhaps TRBD1 (6 bases). Germline lookup yields CDR1 LGHNA and CDR2 YSLEER. V lost 0 bases to trimming and J lost 8 bases, with 19 bases between them. The CDR3 runs to 17 residues.

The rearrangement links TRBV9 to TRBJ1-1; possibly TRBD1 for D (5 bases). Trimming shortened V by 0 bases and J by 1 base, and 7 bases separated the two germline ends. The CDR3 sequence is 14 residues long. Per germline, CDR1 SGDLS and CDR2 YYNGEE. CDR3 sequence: CASSVGQGNTEAFF. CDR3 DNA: TGTGCCAGCAGCGTAGGCCAGGGGAACACTGAAGCTTTCTTT.

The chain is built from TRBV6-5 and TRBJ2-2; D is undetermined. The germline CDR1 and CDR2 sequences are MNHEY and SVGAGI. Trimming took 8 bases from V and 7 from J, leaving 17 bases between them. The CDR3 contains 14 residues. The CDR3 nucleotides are TGTGCCAGCGGGCGTTTGGGCTTCGGCGGGGAGCTGTTTTTT. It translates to CASGRLGFGGELFF.

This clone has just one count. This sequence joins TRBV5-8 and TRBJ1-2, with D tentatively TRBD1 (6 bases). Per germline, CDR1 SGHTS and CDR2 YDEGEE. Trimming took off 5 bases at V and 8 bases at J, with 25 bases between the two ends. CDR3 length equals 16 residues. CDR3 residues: CASSPTGLPRERGYTF. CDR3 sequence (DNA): TGTGCCAGCAGTCCTACAGGGTTACCCCGCGAGAGAGGCTACACCTTC.

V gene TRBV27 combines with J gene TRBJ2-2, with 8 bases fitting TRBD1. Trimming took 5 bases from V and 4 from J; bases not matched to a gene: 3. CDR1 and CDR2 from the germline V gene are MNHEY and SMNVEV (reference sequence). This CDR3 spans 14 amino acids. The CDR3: CASSVQGGTGELFF. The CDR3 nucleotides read TGTGCCAGCAGTGTACAGGGGGGCACCGGGGAGCTGTTTTTT.

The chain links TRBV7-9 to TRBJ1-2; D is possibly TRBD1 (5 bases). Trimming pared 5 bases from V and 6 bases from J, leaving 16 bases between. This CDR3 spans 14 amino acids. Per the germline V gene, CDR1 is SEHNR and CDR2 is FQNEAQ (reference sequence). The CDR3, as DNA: TGTGCCAGCAGCCTACTAGGGGCACAGAATGGCTACACCTTC. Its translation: CASSLLGAQNGYTF.

Here the CDR3 reads CAISDGYEQYF. CDR3 DNA sequence: TGTGCCATCAGTGACGGGTACGAGCAGTACTTC. The chain has TRBV10-3 and TRBJ2-7; no clear D. The CDR3 spans 11 residues. Trimming cost V 3 bases and J 4 bases, with 4 bases left between them. In germline, CDR1 is ENHRY, CDR2 SYGVKD.

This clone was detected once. The DNA for the CDR3 is TGTGCCAGCAGCTTAGATTGGCGGGGGGCCCAAGAGACCCAGTACTTC. Translating it yields CASSLDWRGAQETQYF. This sequence joins TRBV7-2 and TRBJ2-5; 8 positions match TRBD2. Germline assignment: CDR1 SGHTA and CDR2 FQGNSA. The CDR3 has 16 residues. V shed 1 base, J shed 1 base, and the junction held 5 bases outside the gene matches.

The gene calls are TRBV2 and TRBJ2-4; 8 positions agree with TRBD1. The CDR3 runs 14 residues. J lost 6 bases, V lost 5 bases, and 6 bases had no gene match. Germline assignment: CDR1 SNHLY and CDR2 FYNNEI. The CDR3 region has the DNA TGTGCCAGCAGTCTCCAGGGGGCTTTAAACATTCAGTACTTC. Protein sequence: CASSLQGALNIQYF.

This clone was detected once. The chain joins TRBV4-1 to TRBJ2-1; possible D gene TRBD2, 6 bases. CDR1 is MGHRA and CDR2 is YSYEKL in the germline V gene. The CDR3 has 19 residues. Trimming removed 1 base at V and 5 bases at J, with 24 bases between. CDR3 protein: CASSQVFPGLLGGNNEQFF. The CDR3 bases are TGCGCCAGCAGCCAAGTCTTCCCAGGACTACTGGGGGGAAACAATGAGCAGTTCTTC.

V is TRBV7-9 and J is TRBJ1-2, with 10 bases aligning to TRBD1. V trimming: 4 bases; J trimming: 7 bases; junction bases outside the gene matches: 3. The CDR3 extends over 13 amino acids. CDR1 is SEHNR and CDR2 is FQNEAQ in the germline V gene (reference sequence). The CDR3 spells CASSWRTGGGYTF. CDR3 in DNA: TGTGCCAGCAGCTGGAGGACAGGGGGTGGCTACACCTTC.

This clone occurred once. CDR3 in DNA: TGTGCCTGGACCCGGGACTTTACTGGAAACACCATATATTTT. The encoded protein is CAWTRDFTGNTIYF. This sequence joins TRBV30 and TRBJ1-3, with D possibly matching TRBD1 (5 bases). The CDR3 spans 14 residues. Germline V CDR1 and CDR2: GTSNPN, SVGIG (reference sequence). Trimming pared 4 bases from V and 2 bases from J, leaving 12 bases between. Drawing the rest from reference TRBV30 and TRBJ1-3, the complete variable domain is SQTIHQWPATLVQPVGSPLSLECTVEGTSNPNLYWYRQAAGRGLQLLFYSVGIGQISSEVPQNLSASRPQDRQFILSSKKLLLSDSGFYLCAWTRDFTGNTIYFGEGSWLTVV.

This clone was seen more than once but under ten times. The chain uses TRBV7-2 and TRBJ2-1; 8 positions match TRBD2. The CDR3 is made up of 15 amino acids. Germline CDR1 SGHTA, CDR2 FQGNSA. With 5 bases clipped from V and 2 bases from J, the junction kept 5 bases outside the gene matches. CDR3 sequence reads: CASSPAGETYNEQFF. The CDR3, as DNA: TGTGCCAGCAGCCCAGCGGGAGAAACCTACAATGAGCAGTTCTTC.

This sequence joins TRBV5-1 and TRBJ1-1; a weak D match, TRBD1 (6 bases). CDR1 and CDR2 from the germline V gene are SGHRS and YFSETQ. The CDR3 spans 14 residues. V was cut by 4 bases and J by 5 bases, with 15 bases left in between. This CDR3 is CASSDDTRGTEAFF. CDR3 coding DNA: TGCGCCAGCAGCGATGACACCAGGGGAACTGAAGCTTTCTTT. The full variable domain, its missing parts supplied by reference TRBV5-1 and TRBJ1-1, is KAGVTQTPRYLIKTRGQQVTLSCSPISGHRSVSWYQQTPGQGLQFLFEYFSETQRNKGNFPGRFSGRQFSNSRSEMNVSTLELGDSALYLCASSDDTRGTEAFFGQGTRLTVV.

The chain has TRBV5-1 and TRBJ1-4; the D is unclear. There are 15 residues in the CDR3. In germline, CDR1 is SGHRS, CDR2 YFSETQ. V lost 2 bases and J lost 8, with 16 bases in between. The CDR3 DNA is TGCGCCAGCAGCTTCGAGGTATCCTGGAAGGAAAAACTGTTTTTT. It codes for CASSFEVSWKEKLFF.

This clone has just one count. CDR3 amino acids: CASSLGTSGGAFF. The CDR3 DNA follows: TGTGCCAGCAGTTTGGGGACCTCGGGGGGAGCTTTCTTT. V and J are TRBV28 and TRBJ1-1, with a possible D match to TRBD1 (5 bases). The germline CDR1 and CDR2 sequences are MDHEN and SYDVKM. V gave up 3 bases and J gave up 10 bases, with 15 bases separating them. CDR3 length: 13 amino acids. Based on the CDR3 plus reference TRBV28 and TRBJ1-1, the full variable domain is DVKVTQSSRYLVKRTGEKVFLECVQDMDHENMFWYRQDPGLGLRLIYFSYDVKMKEKGDIPEGYSVSREKKERFSLILESASTNQTSMYLCASSLGTSGGAFFGQGTRLTVV.

The CDR3 region is CASRAGSGGALYEQFF. Written as DNA, the CDR3 is TGTGCCAGCAGAGCAGGAAGCGGGGGGGCTTTATATGAGCAGTTCTTC. The V call is TRBV7-2, the J call TRBJ2-1, with 10 bases fitting TRBD2. Losses at the gene ends were 6 bases for V and 8 bases for J; bases not matched to a gene: 13. The CDR3 contains 16 residues. In germline, CDR1 is SGHTA, CDR2 FQGNSA.

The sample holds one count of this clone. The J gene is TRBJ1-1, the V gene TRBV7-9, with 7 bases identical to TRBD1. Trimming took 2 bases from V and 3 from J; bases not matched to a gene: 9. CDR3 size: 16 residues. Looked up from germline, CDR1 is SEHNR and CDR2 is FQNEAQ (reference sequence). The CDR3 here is CASSLTPQGTHTEAFF. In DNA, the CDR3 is TGTGCCAGCAGCTTAACCCCACAGGGGACTCACACTGAAGCTTTCTTT.

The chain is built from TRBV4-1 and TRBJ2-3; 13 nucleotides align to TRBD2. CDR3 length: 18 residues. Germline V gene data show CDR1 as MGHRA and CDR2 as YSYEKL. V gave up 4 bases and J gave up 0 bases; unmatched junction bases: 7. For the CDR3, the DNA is TGCGCCAGCAGCCGGGGACTAGCGGGGAACCCTAGCACAGATACGCAGTATTTT. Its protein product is CASSRGLAGNPSTDTQYF.

The DNA for the CDR3 is TGTGCCAGCAGTTACTCCTGGGGTAGCGGGAGAGCTACAGATACGCAGTATTTT. It codes for CASSYSWGSGRATDTQYF. The genes are TRBV6-2 or TRBV6-3 and TRBJ2-3, with 9 bases fitting TRBD2. Trimming took 0 bases from V and 3 from J; bases not matched to a gene: 10. The CDR3 spans 18 residues. Germline loops: CDR1 MNHEY, CDR2 SVGEGT.

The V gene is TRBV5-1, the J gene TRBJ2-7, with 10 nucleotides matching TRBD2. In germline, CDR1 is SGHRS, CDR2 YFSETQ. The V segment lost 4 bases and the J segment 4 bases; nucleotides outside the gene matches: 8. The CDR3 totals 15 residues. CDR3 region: CASSPRTSGSYEQYF. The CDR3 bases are TGCGCCAGCAGCCCACGGACTAGCGGTTCGTACGAGCAGTACTTC.

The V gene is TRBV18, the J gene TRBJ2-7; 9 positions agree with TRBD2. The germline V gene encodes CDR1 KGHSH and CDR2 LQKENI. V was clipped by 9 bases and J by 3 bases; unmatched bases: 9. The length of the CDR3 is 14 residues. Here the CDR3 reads CASSLGREGYEQYV. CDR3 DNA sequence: TGTGCCAGTTCCCTCGGGCGGGAGGGCTACGAGCAGTACGTC.